The 26 T cell receptor beta chains below all came from one sample that was sequenced in a study of memory CD4+ T cells and cytomegalovirus serostatus. Single viable CD3+CD4+CD8-CD45RO+ cells were sorted as the memory CD4+ T cells. Data came from immunoSEQ multiplex PCR; TCRdb stores just in-frame clones and leaves some out. Of 65,000 to 95,000 clones in the sample, 65% to 85% are singletons; the top ten hold less than 0.85%. Input material: memory CD4+ T cells from blood. The receptors were gathered from an adult in good health and CMV-seronegative.

The chain recombines TRBV30 with TRBJ1-1; TRBD1 agrees at 11 bases. This CDR3 is built from 15 residues. With 2 bases clipped from V and 4 bases from J, the junction kept 6 bases outside the gene matches. Looked up from germline, CDR1 is GTSNPN and CDR2 is SVGIG (reference sequence). The CDR3 bases are TGTGCCTGGAGTACATCCGGGACAGGGGGCACTGAAGCTTTCTTT. Amino acid sequence: CAWSTSGTGGTEAFF.

The V call is TRBV6-6, the J call TRBJ1-5; possibly TRBD1 for D (6 bases). The V and J ends lost 7 bases and 0 bases respectively, with 10 bases between them. Per germline, CDR1 MNHNY and CDR2 SVGAGI (reference sequence). The CDR3 has 14 amino acids. The CDR3 loop is CASKGEYSNQPQHF. The CDR3 nucleotides read TGTGCCAGCAAGGGGGAATATAGCAATCAGCCCCAGCATTTT.

The CDR3 DNA follows: TGTGCCAGCAGCCAAGGAGGGCAGAGTGGAAACACCATATATTTT. Translating gives CASSQGGQSGNTIYF. The rearrangement joins TRBV4-2 to TRBJ1-3, with no clear D. The V end lost 1 base, the J end lost 3 bases, and 10 bases lay between the germline ends. CDR3 length equals 15 residues. Germline V gene lookup returns CDR1 LGHNA and CDR2 YNFKEQ.

This clone was seen only a few times. The V gene is TRBV5-1, the J gene TRBJ2-6; D not certain. Germline lookup yields CDR1 SGHRS and CDR2 YFSETQ. The CDR3 sequence is 14 residues long. The V and J ends lost 4 bases and 3 bases respectively, with 8 bases between them. For the CDR3, the DNA is TGCGCCAGCAGCCCCCAGGTTGGGGCCAACGTCCTGACTTTC. It encodes CASSPQVGANVLTF.

The chain has TRBV5-1 and TRBJ1-5; 10 nucleotides match TRBD1. The germline CDR1 and CDR2 sequences are SGHRS and YFSETQ. CDR3 length: 18 amino acids. V shed 4 bases and J 3 bases; nucleotides not matched to a gene: 13. The CDR3 reads CASSLGTGAPGYNQPQHF. In DNA form, the CDR3 reads TGCGCCAGCAGCCTTGGGACAGGGGCCCCCGGTTACAATCAGCCCCAGCATTTT.

This chain connects TRBV5-1 to TRBJ1-3, with D unclear. There are 17 residues in the CDR3. From germline, CDR1 is SGHRS and CDR2 YFSETQ. V lost 0 bases to trimming and J lost 0 bases, with 13 bases between them. DNA of the CDR3: TGCGCCAGCAGCTTGGGGTTCAGCAGGAGCTCTGGAAACACCATATATTTT. It encodes CASSLGFSRSSGNTIYF.

This chain connects TRBV30 to TRBJ2-5, with 7 bases matching TRBD1. The V segment lost 3 bases and the J segment 2 bases; nucleotides outside the gene matches: 3. CDR3 length equals 13 residues. CDR1 GTSNPN and CDR2 SVGIG come from the germline V gene (reference sequence). CDR3 bases: TGTGCCTGGAGCTTGGGACAGCAAGAGACCCAGTACTTC. Its translation: CAWSLGQQETQYF.

About this clone itself: The germline gene is not matched at one end of the junction; a read error may be the cause. The J gene is TRBJ2-1, the V gene TRBV15, with D possibly being TRBD1 (5 bases). Germline loops: CDR1 LNHNV, CDR2 YYDKDF (reference sequence). This CDR3 has 15 amino acids. CDR3 sequence: CATSRETGVANGQFF. The CDR3 nucleotides are TGTGCCACCAGCAGAGAAACAGGAGTGGCGAATGGGCAGTTCTTC.

V and J are TRBV29-1 and TRBJ1-4; D perhaps matches TRBD1 (5 bases). Germline V gives CDR1 SQVTM, CDR2 ANQGSEA. This CDR3 has 15 residues. V gave up 0 bases and J gave up 4 bases, with 12 bases separating them. The CDR3 loop reads CSVEDQRGLNEKLFF. The CDR3 DNA sequence: TGCAGCGTTGAAGATCAGAGGGGACTTAATGAAAAACTGTTTTTT.

V and J are TRBV4-1 and TRBJ1-4, with 9 bases matching TRBD1. V shed 4 bases and J 6 bases; nucleotides not matched to a gene: 9. This CDR3 is 16 amino acids long. CDR1 is MGHRA, CDR2 YSYEKL, per germline. This chain's CDR3 is CASSLERGTGYEKLFF. The CDR3 coding sequence is TGCGCCAGCAGCCTCGAAAGGGGGACAGGGTATGAAAAACTGTTTTTT.

V is TRBV7-6 and J is TRBJ2-3; D possibly matches TRBD1 or TRBD2 (7 bases each). CDR3 length: 16 amino acids. V lost 5 bases to trimming and J lost 6 bases, with 21 bases between them. Germline values: CDR1 SGHVS, CDR2 FNYEAQ. In nucleotides, the CDR3 is TGTGCCAGCAGCGCTCGGGGAGGGGGCCGGAGGGATACGCAGTATTTT. Its translation is CASSARGGGRRDTQYF.

This chain connects TRBV6-6 to TRBJ2-7, with TRBD1 matching 11 bases. J lost 0 bases, V lost 8 bases, and 9 bases had no gene match. The CDR3 is made up of 16 amino acids. The V gene's germline CDR1 is MNHNY and CDR2 SVGAGI (reference sequence). For the CDR3, the DNA is TGTGCCAGCGGTCGGGACAGGGGGACCCTCTCCTACGAGCAGTACTTC. Amino acids: CASGRDRGTLSYEQYF.

The genes are TRBV9 and TRBJ1-2, with D maybe TRBD1 (5 bases). The CDR3 loop spans 13 amino acids. The germline V gene encodes CDR1 SGDLS and CDR2 YYNGEE. V lost 3 bases, J lost 8 bases, and 14 bases lay in between. The CDR3 here is CASSGSGRDGYTF. DNA for the CDR3: TGTGCCAGCAGCGGCTCGGGGAGGGACGGCTACACCTTC.

This chain uses TRBV30 with TRBJ1-2; 7 bases are a match to TRBD1. The length of the CDR3 is 13 residues. The germline V gene has CDR1 GTSNPN and CDR2 SVGIG (reference sequence). Losses at the gene ends were 3 bases for V and 4 bases for J; bases not matched to a gene: 5. CDR3 nucleotide sequence: TGTGCCTGGAGCCGACAGGGTGGCTATGGCTACACCTTC. Residues: CAWSRQGGYGYTF.

The J gene is TRBJ1-4, the V gene TRBV30; 7 nucleotides agree with TRBD1. Germline V gene lookup returns CDR1 GTSNPN and CDR2 SVGIG (reference sequence). J was trimmed by 5 bases and V by 7 bases; bases with no gene match: 4. The CDR3 totals 12 residues. The CDR3 is CAFGTENEKLFF. The CDR3 bases are TGTGCCTTCGGGACAGAGAATGAAAAACTGTTTTTT. The full variable domain, in which reference TRBV30 and TRBJ1-4 provide the parts outside the CDR3, is SQTIHQWPATLVQPVGSPLSLECTVEGTSNPNLYWYRQAAGRGLQLLFYSVGIGQISSEVPQNLSASRPQDRQFILSSKKLLLSDSGFYLCAFGTENEKLFFGSGTQLSVL.

The chain links TRBV5-3 to TRBJ2-4, with no clear D. TRBV5-3 is noted as an ORF with a role that remains uncertain. V was trimmed by 3 bases and J by 4 bases, leaving 2 bases between them. The CDR3 has 11 residues. CDR3 in DNA: TGTGCCAGAAGCTCTAAAAACATTCAGTACTTC. The encoded protein is CARSSKNIQYF.

The J gene is TRBJ2-3, the V gene TRBV19; D possibly corresponds to TRBD2 (5 bases). Germline loops: CDR1 LNHDA, CDR2 SQIVND (reference sequence). The CDR3 is made up of 14 amino acids. V was trimmed by 2 bases and J by 0 bases, leaving 6 bases between them. CDR3: CASSIRTSTDTQYF. The DNA of the CDR3 is TGTGCCAGTAGTATAAGGACTAGCACAGATACGCAGTATTTT.

V and J are TRBV20-1 and TRBJ2-7; D is undetermined. CDR1 and CDR2 (germline): DFQATT, SNEGSKA (reference sequence). The CDR3 length is 11 residues. Trimming took 3 bases from V and 5 from J, leaving 8 bases between them. The CDR3 DNA reads as TGCAGTGCTAGGGCCCTAGACGAGCAGTACTTC. Amino acids: CSARALDEQYF.

This chain joins TRBV30 and TRBJ1-6, with D possibly being TRBD1 (6 bases). The CDR3 runs to 17 residues. Germline CDR1 reads GTSNPN; CDR2 reads SVGIG (reference sequence). The V end was cut by 2 bases, the J end by 0 bases, with 14 bases between. The CDR3 nucleotides read TGTGCCTGGAGTAGGACAGTCCCGAGCTCCTATAATTCACCCCTCCACTTT. Translation gives CAWSRTVPSSYNSPLHF.

V usage is TRBV30 and J usage is TRBJ1-2; 7 nucleotides line up with TRBD1. The CDR3 runs to 16 residues. J lost 11 bases, V lost 2 bases, and 20 bases had no gene match. CDR1 GTSNPN and CDR2 SVGIG come from the germline V gene (reference sequence). The CDR3 here is CAWSRTPGQLRRGYTF. In nucleotides, the CDR3 is TGTGCCTGGAGTAGGACCCCTGGACAGCTCCGCAGGGGGTACACCTTC. The variable domain in full, completed from reference TRBV30 and TRBJ1-2, reads SQTIHQWPATLVQPVGSPLSLECTVEGTSNPNLYWYRQAAGRGLQLLFYSVGIGQISSEVPQNLSASRPQDRQFILSSKKLLLSDSGFYLCAWSRTPGQLRRGYTFGSGTRLTVV.

The chain recombines TRBV19 with TRBJ1-1; D may be TRBD1 (5 bases). The germline gives CDR1 LNHDA, CDR2 SQIVND (reference sequence). CDR3 length: 14 amino acids. Trimming took off 3 bases at V and 6 bases at J, with 14 bases between the two ends. CDR3: CASSISPGIPEAFF. DNA for the CDR3: TGTGCCAGTAGTATCTCCCCAGGGATCCCTGAAGCTTTCTTT.

This chain connects TRBV7-2 to TRBJ1-2; D not resolved. Trimming stripped 5 bases from V and 0 bases from J, with 10 bases between. Germline assignment: CDR1 SGHTA and CDR2 FQGNSA. The CDR3 sequence is 14 residues long. CDR3 amino acids: CASSPYRSNYGYTF. Here the CDR3 DNA reads TGTGCCAGCAGCCCCTACCGGTCTAACTATGGCTACACCTTC. The complete variable domain, with remaining parts taken from reference TRBV7-2 and TRBJ1-2, reads GAGVSQSPSNKVTEKGKDVELRCDPISGHTALYWYRQSLGQGLEFLIYFQGNSAPDKSGLPSDRFSAERTGGSVSTLTIQRTQQEDSAVYLCASSPYRSNYGYTFGSGTRLTVV.

The rearrangement links TRBV19 to TRBJ2-7; D may be TRBD2 (6 bases). This CDR3 region has 14 residues. V gave up 4 bases and J gave up 4 bases, with 14 bases separating them. Germline V gene sequence: CDR1 LNHDA, CDR2 SQIVND (reference sequence). The CDR3 region is CASSSLATRYEQYF. Written as DNA, the CDR3 is TGTGCCAGTAGTAGCCTAGCGACCAGATACGAGCAGTACTTC.

V usage is TRBV10-2 and J usage is TRBJ1-1, with D maybe TRBD1 (5 bases). V lost 6 bases, J lost 8 bases, and 22 bases lay in between. The CDR3 covers 15 residues. Germline V CDR1 and CDR2: WSHSY, SAAADI. The CDR3 sequence is CASRAEPPGRGEAFF. In DNA form, the CDR3 reads TGCGCCAGCAGGGCTGAACCGCCGGGGCGAGGGGAAGCTTTCTTT.

The J gene is TRBJ2-7, the V gene TRBV18; 9 positions match TRBD1. CDR3 length equals 14 residues. CDR1 and CDR2 from the germline V gene are KGHSH and LQKENI. The ends lost 4 bases at V and 4 bases at J; junction bases unmatched: 5. The DNA for the CDR3 is TGTGCCAGCTCACTGGGACAGGGAATTTACGAGCAGTACTTC. It translates to CASSLGQGIYEQYF.

The gene calls are TRBV7-8 and TRBJ1-5; 11 bases match TRBD1. CDR3 length: 15 amino acids. V was clipped by 5 bases and J by 7 bases; unmatched bases: 7. The germline V gene encodes CDR1 SGHVS and CDR2 FQNEAQ. CDR3 protein: CASSDRDRGFQPQHF. CDR3 DNA sequence: TGTGCCAGCAGCGACCGGGACAGGGGGTTCCAGCCCCAGCATTTT.